The 25 T cell receptor beta chains below were found in one sample sequenced in a study of cytomegalovirus exposure and HLA in healthy donors. PCR employed 60 Vbeta and 13 Jbeta primers. TCRdb keeps only in-frame clones here, not all; method: immunoSEQ multiplex PCR. The sample has 150,000 or so clones; roughly 74% are singletons. Sequenced: PBMCs. The receptor set was obtained from a man between 18 and 35 years old in good health and CMV-seronegative.

This clone appeared once. The rearrangement joins TRBV19 to TRBJ2-2, with 7 bases lining up with TRBD1. The CDR3 runs to 16 residues. Germline-derived CDR1 and CDR2 are LNHDA and SQIVND (reference sequence). Unmatched junction bases numbered 12, after V lost 7 bases and J lost 4 bases. Here the CDR3 reads CASKIWQGDSTGELFF. Here the CDR3 DNA reads TGTGCCAGTAAAATTTGGCAGGGGGATAGCACCGGGGAGCTGTTTTTT.

The chain couples TRBV10-3 to TRBJ2-6, with D maybe TRBD1 (8 bases). Germline V gives CDR1 ENHRY, CDR2 SYGVKD. Deletions cut 8 bases from V and 1 base from J, with 18 bases between. This CDR3 spans 17 amino acids. The CDR3 loop is CAIALQGGGSGANVLTF. In DNA, the CDR3 is TGTGCCATCGCTTTACAGGGGGGGGGATCTGGGGCCAACGTCCTGACTTTC.

With regard to this clone: A read error may account for a junction end that differs from germline. The chain combines TRBV9 with TRBJ2-4; 9 bases line up with TRBD1. The CDR3 runs to 15 residues. CDR1 is SGDLS and CDR2 is YYNGEE in the germline V gene. CDR3 nucleotide sequence: TGTGCCAGCAGCGTAGAGCCGGGACAGGGAAACAGTCAGTACTTC. Translating it yields CASSVEPGQGNSQYF.

The V gene is TRBV27, the J gene TRBJ2-7, with D unresolved. The CDR3 is 18 residues long. Per the germline V gene, CDR1 is MNHEY and CDR2 is SMNVEV (reference sequence). The V and J ends lost 3 bases and 1 base respectively, with 22 bases between them. CDR3 loop: CASSFPPSNCLRSYEQYV. The CDR3 DNA reads TGTGCCAGCAGTTTCCCTCCTTCCAACTGCCTCAGGTCCTACGAGCAGTACGTC.

This clone has just a few counts. The CDR3 sequence: CASSLIRLANEQFF. As DNA, the CDR3 is TGTGCCAGCAGCTTAATTAGACTAGCCAATGAGCAGTTCTTC. This rearrangement joins TRBV11-1 to TRBJ2-1, with 7 bases lining up with TRBD2. The V and J ends lost 2 bases and 6 bases, in that order; junction bases with no gene match: 4. Per germline, CDR1 SGHAT and CDR2 FQDESV (reference sequence). The CDR3 has 14 residues.

This clone occurred a few times. The rearrangement joins TRBV11-2 to TRBJ2-5; 8 bases are shared with TRBD2. Germline CDR1 SGHAT, CDR2 FQNNGV. The CDR3 spans 15 residues. The junction had 7 bases not matched to a gene; V was cut back by 2 bases and J by 5 bases. The CDR3 DNA reads TGTGCCAGCAGCTTAAGGAGCGGGGGAATCGAGACCCAGTACTTC. It specifies CASSLRSGGIETQYF.

This CDR3 is CASSLGLEKLFF. The CDR3 DNA is TGTGCCAGCAGCTTAGGTCTTGAGAAACTGTTTTTT. The chain joins TRBV11-2 to TRBJ1-4, with D unclear. Looked up from germline, CDR1 is SGHAT and CDR2 is FQNNGV. Trimming cost V 1 base and J 11 bases, with 8 bases left between them. The CDR3 has 12 amino acids.

For this clone: Distinct nucleotide sequences in the sample also encode this CDR3. The chain has TRBV7-9 and TRBJ1-1; TRBD1 is a possible D gene (5 bases). Looked up from germline, CDR1 is SEHNR and CDR2 is FQNEAQ (reference sequence). The CDR3 is 13 residues long. V was clipped by 5 bases and J by 5 bases, with 12 bases between them. CDR3 residues: CASSLQGGTEAFF. CDR3 sequence (DNA): TGTGCCAGCAGCCTGCAGGGAGGGACTGAAGCTTTCTTT.

V gene TRBV9 combines with J gene TRBJ2-3; the D gene is possibly TRBD1 (6 bases). Germline V gives CDR1 SGDLS, CDR2 YYNGEE. The CDR3 contains 16 residues. V was clipped by 3 bases and J by 6 bases, with 20 bases between them. DNA for the CDR3: TGTGCCAGCAGCGCCTCCGGCAGGGGAAGTGGGGATACGCAGTATTTT. Translating it yields CASSASGRGSGDTQYF.

The chain employs TRBV28 and TRBJ1-5; D gene unclear. The ends were cut back, 3 bases at V and 5 bases at J, with 8 bases in the middle. The germline CDR1 and CDR2 sequences are MDHEN and SYDVKM. The CDR3 has 13 amino acids. The CDR3 bases are TGTGCCAGCAGTTTGGTCAGTTATCAGCCCCAGCATTTT. Translating gives CASSLVSYQPQHF.

The J gene is TRBJ1-2, the V gene TRBV6-4; tentative D call: TRBD1 (6 bases). This CDR3 has 14 amino acids. Per the germline V gene, CDR1 is MRHNA and CDR2 is SNTAGT. V was trimmed by 6 bases and J by 4 bases, leaving 15 bases between them. CDR3 protein: CASSPGQKVYGYTF. CDR3 sequence (DNA): TGTGCCAGCAGCCCCGGACAGAAAGTCTATGGCTACACCTTC.

The rearrangement uses TRBV7-2 and TRBJ1-2; a weak D match, TRBD1 (5 bases). The V gene lost 7 bases and the J gene lost 6 bases, with 15 bases spanning the gap. From germline, CDR1 is SGHTA and CDR2 FQGNSA. The CDR3 sequence is 13 residues long. CDR3 sequence: CASTLGGRNGYTF. The CDR3, as DNA: TGTGCCAGCACCCTTGGGGGGAGGAATGGCTACACCTTC.

This clone was seen only a few times. Within the sample, other DNA sequences also encode this same CDR3. The rearrangement uses TRBV27 and TRBJ2-5; 8 nucleotides line up with TRBD1. The J call could be wrong; TRBJ2-7 is a better fit for the DNA end. The CDR3 contains 15 residues. Germline loops: CDR1 MNHEY, CDR2 SMNVEV (reference sequence). DNA for the CDR3: TGTGCCAGCAGTTTTAAAGGACAGGGTGCCTACGAGCAGTACTTC. Its translation is CASSFKGQGAYEQYF.

The chain combines TRBV7-3 with TRBJ2-1; 10 bases map to TRBD2. CDR1 and CDR2 (germline): SGHTA, FQGTGA. V lost 4 bases and J lost 7; bases outside the gene matches: 10. The CDR3 length is 16 residues. CDR3 DNA sequence: TGTGCCAGCAGCTCCAGCCACGGTAGCGGGGGGAATGAGCAGTTCTTC. This gives the protein CASSSSHGSGGNEQFF.

The rearrangement links TRBV7-6 to TRBJ1-6; perhaps TRBD1 as D (5 bases). Trimming removed 2 bases from V and 8 bases from J, with 10 bases in between. Germline lookup yields CDR1 SGHVS and CDR2 FNYEAQ. The CDR3 runs to 14 residues. CDR3 sequence (DNA): TGTGCCAGCAGCTTAACGGCCAGGGATTCACCCCTCCACTTT. Protein: CASSLTARDSPLHF.

This clone occurred once. The chain carries TRBV1 and TRBJ2-4; no check of the table's D call, TRBD2, against the DNA was made. TRBV1 corresponds to a pseudogene. The CDR3 consists of 18 residues. The CDR3 DNA follows: TGCACCAGCCTTACACGGACTAGCGGGGGACTTTCCAAAAACAGTCAGTACTTC. It yields the protein CTSLTRTSGGLSKNSQYF.

Turning to this clone: A read error may account for a junction end that differs from germline. This chain connects TRBV19 to TRBJ2-6; TRBD2 agrees at 10 bases. The CDR3 has 15 amino acids. Per germline, CDR1 LNHDA and CDR2 SQIVND (reference sequence). The CDR3 DNA is TGTGCCAGTAGCAGCGGGGGGGCAAGGGCCAACGGCCTGACTTTC. Amino acids: CASSSGGARANGLTF.

The chain is built from TRBV6-6 and TRBJ2-5; tentative D call: TRBD1 (6 bases). V gave up 6 bases and J gave up 1 base, with 12 bases separating them. The CDR3 loop spans 14 amino acids. From germline, CDR1 is MNHNY and CDR2 SVGAGI (reference sequence). CDR3 nucleotide sequence: TGTGCCAGCAGGGGGGCTGGGATCCAAGAGACCCAGTACTTC. Translation: CASRGAGIQETQYF.

This sequence joins TRBV27 and TRBJ2-3; 10 bases are a match to TRBD2. Trimming at V came to 5 bases and at J to 3 bases, leaving 5 bases not matched to a gene. Germline V gene sequence: CDR1 MNHEY, CDR2 SMNVEV (reference sequence). This CDR3 is built from 15 residues. Here the CDR3 reads CASSPLLAGTDTQYF. For the CDR3, the DNA is TGTGCCAGCAGTCCTTTACTAGCGGGAACAGATACGCAGTATTTT.

J is TRBJ2-2 and V is TRBV19; the D gene is possibly TRBD2 (5 bases). Germline V gives CDR1 LNHDA, CDR2 SQIVND (reference sequence). V was cut by 1 base and J by 7 bases, with 10 bases left in between. CDR3 length equals 14 residues. The CDR3 here is CASSIGTGSGELFF. The CDR3 DNA reads TGTGCCAGTAGTATAGGGACTGGGAGCGGGGAGCTGTTTTTT.

This chain connects TRBV7-9 to TRBJ2-2; TRBD1 aligns across 7 bases. CDR3 length: 11 residues. Germline loops: CDR1 SEHNR, CDR2 FQNEAQ (reference sequence). V was pared by 8 bases and J by 6 bases, with 0 bases of the junction left unmatched. This CDR3 reads CASQGAGELFF. The CDR3 DNA reads as TGTGCCAGCCAGGGGGCCGGGGAGCTGTTTTTT.

J is TRBJ2-7 and V is TRBV30; 7 nucleotides match TRBD1. This CDR3 is built from 12 residues. J was trimmed by 3 bases and V by 5 bases; bases with no gene match: 4. Germline CDR1 GTSNPN, CDR2 SVGIG (reference sequence). DNA of the CDR3: TGTGCCTGGGGACGACAGGGCTACGAGCAGTACTTC. Encoded protein: CAWGRQGYEQYF.

This chain uses TRBV2 with TRBJ2-5; 7 bases align to TRBD1. The CDR3 consists of 13 residues. J gave up 2 bases and V 4 bases, and 1 base lay outside the gene matches. The germline CDR1 and CDR2 sequences are SNHLY and FYNNEI. This CDR3 is CASSVGQQETQYF. CDR3 DNA: TGTGCCAGCAGTGTGGGACAGCAAGAGACCCAGTACTTC.

The chain links TRBV10-1 to TRBJ2-5, with 11 bases matching TRBD1. The J call may be mistaken, given a closer DNA end match to TRBJ2-7. Germline CDR1 is WNHNN and CDR2 is SYGVQD (reference sequence). The CDR3 covers 18 residues. CDR3 nucleotide sequence: TGCGCCAGCAGTGAGTTATGTTCGAGGACAGGGGGCAACTACGAGCAGTACTTC. Translation: CASSELCSRTGGNYEQYF.

The J gene is TRBJ2-3, the V gene TRBV6-4; D perhaps matches TRBD2 (5 bases). The V end lost 2 bases, the J end lost 2 bases, and 8 bases lay between the germline ends. The CDR3 contains 14 residues. The germline V gene encodes CDR1 MRHNA and CDR2 SNTAGT. CDR3 DNA sequence: TGTGCCAGCAGTGACAAGAGGGACACAGATACGCAGTATTTT. It yields the protein CASSDKRDTDTQYF.